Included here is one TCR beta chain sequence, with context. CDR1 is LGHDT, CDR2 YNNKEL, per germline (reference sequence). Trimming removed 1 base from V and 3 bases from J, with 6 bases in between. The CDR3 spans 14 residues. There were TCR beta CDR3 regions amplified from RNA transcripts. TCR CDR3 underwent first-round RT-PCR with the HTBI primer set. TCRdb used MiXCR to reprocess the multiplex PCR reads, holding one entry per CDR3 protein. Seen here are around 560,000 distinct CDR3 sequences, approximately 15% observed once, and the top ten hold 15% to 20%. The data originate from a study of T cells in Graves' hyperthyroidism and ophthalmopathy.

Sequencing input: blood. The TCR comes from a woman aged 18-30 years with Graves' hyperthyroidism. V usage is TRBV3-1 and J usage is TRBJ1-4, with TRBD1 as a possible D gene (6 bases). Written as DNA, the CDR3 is TGTGCCAGCAGCCAAGGGACAGCTAATGAAAAACTGTTTTTT. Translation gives CASSQGTANEKLFF.